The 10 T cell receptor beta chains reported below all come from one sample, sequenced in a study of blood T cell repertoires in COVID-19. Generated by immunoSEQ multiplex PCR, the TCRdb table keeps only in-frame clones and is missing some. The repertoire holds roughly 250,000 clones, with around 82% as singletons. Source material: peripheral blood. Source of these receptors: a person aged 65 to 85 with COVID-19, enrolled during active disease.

As DNA, the CDR3 is TGTGCCAGCAGCACCTCGACAGGGGGCGAGGGCCACGAGCAGTACTTC. Its protein is CASSTSTGGEGHEQYF. The chain combines TRBV7-6 with TRBJ2-7; 10 nucleotides align to TRBD1. The CDR3 consists of 16 residues. Germline CDR1 reads SGHVS; CDR2 reads FNYEAQ. Unmatched junction bases numbered 12, after V lost 5 bases and J lost 5 bases.

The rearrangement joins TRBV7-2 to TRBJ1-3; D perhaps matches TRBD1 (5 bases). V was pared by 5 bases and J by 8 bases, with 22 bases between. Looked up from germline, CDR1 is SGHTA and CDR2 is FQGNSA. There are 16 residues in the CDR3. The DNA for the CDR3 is TGTGCCAGCAGCCCGCGGGAGGGAGGGGTCGAGGACACCATATATTTT. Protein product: CASSPREGGVEDTIYF.

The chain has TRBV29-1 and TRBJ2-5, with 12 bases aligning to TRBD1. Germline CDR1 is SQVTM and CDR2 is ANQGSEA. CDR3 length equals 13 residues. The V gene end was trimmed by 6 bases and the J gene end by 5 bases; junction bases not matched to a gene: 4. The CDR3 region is CSVGQGAKETQYF. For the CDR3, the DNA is TGCAGCGTGGGACAGGGGGCGAAGGAGACCCAGTACTTC. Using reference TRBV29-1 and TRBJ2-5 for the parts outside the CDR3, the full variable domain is SAVISQKPSRDICQRGTSLTIQCQVDSQVTMMFWYRQQPGQSLTLIATANQGSEATYESGFVIDKFPISRPNLTFSTLTVSNMSPEDSSIYLCSVGQGAKETQYFGPGTRLLVL.

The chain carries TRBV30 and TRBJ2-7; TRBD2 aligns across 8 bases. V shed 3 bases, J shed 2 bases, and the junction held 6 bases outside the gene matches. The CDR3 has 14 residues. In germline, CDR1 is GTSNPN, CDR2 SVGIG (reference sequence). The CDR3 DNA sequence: TGTGCCTGGAGCCCGGGACTAGTGACCTACGAGCAGTACTTC. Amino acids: CAWSPGLVTYEQYF.

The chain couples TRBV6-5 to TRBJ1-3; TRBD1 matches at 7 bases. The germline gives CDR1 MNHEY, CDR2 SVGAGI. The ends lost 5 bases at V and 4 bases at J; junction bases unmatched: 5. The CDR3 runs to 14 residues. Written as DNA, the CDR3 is TGTGCCAGCAGTAGCGACAGGGAGGGAAACACCATATATTTT. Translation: CASSSDREGNTIYF.

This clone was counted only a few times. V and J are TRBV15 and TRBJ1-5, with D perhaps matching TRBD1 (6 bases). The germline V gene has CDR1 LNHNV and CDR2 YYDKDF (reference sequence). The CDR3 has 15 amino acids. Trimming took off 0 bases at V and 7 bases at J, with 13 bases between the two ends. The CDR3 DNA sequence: TGTGCCACCAGCAGAGATCAGGGGCCGGGGCAGCCCCAGCATTTT. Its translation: CATSRDQGPGQPQHF.

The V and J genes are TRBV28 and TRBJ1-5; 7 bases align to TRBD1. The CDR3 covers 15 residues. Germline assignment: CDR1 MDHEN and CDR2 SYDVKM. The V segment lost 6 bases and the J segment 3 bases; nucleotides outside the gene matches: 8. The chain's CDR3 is CASSKDRVFNQPQHF. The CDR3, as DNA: TGTGCCAGCAGCAAAGACAGGGTTTTCAATCAGCCCCAGCATTTT. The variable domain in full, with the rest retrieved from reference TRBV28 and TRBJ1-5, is DVKVTQSSRYLVKRTGEKVFLECVQDMDHENMFWYRQDPGLGLRLIYFSYDVKMKEKGDIPEGYSVSREKKERFSLILESASTNQTSMYLCASSKDRVFNQPQHFGDGTRLSIL.

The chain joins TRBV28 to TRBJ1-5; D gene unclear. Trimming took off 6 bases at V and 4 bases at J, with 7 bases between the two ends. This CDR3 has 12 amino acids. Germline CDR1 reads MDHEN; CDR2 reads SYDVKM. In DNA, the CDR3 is TGTGCCAGCAGACAGATGAATCAGCCCCAGCATTTT. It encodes CASRQMNQPQHF.

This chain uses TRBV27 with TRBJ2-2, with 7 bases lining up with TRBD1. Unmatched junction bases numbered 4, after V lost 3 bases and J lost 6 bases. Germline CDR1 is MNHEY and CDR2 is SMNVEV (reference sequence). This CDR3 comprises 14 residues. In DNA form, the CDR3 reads TGTGCCAGCAGTTTGGGGCAGGGGGCCGGGGAGCTGTTTTTT. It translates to CASSLGQGAGELFF.

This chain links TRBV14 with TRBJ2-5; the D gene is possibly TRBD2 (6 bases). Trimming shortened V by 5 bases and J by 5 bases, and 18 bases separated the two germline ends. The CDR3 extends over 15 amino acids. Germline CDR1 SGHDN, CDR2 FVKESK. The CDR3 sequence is CASSNELAPLETQYF. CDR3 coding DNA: TGTGCCAGCAGCAACGAACTAGCCCCCTTGGAGACCCAGTACTTC.